This TCR beta chain derives from a study of blood T cell repertoires in COVID-19. The CDR3 runs 14 residues. Germline CDR1 and CDR2: LNHDA and SQIVND (reference sequence). Trimming took off 7 bases at V and 2 bases at J, with 14 bases between the two ends. Profiling relied on immunoSEQ multiplex PCR, and the TCRdb table lists in-frame clones only, not all of them. The repertoire has over 30,000 clones, about 89% of them found once; the top ten carry around 9.1%. This TCR was recovered from a man older than 75 with active COVID-19. Sequenced sample: peripheral blood. This sequence joins TRBV19 and TRBJ1-2; D remains unclear. Here the CDR3 DNA reads TGTGCCAGTAAAGCCCTACAGAGAAACTATGGCTACACCTTC. Amino acid sequence: CASKALQRNYGYTF.